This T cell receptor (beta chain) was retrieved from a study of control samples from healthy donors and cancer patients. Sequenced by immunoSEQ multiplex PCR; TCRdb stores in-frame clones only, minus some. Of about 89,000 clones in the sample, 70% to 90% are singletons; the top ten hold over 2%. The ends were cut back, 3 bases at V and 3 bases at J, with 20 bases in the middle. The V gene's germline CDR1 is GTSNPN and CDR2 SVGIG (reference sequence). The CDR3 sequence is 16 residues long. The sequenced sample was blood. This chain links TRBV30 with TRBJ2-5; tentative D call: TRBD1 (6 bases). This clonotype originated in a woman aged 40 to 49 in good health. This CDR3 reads CAWRVAGEKGKETQYF. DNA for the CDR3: TGTGCCTGGAGGGTAGCAGGGGAGAAGGGGAAAGAGACCCAGTACTTC. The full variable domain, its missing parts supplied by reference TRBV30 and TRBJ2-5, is SQTIHQWPATLVQPVGSPLSLECTVEGTSNPNLYWYRQAAGRGLQLLFYSVGIGQISSEVPQNLSASRPQDRQFILSSKKLLLSDSGFYLCAWRVAGEKGKETQYFGPGTRLLVL.